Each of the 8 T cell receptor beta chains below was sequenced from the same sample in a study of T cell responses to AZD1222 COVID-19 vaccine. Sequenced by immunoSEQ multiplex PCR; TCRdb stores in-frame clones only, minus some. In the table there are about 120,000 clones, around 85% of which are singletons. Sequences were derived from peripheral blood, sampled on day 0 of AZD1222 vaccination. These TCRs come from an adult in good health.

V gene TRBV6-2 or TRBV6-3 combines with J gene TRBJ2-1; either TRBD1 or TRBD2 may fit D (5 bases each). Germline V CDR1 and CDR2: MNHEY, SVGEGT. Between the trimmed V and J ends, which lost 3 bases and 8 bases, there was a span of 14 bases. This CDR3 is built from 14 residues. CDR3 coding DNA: TGTGCCAGCAGTTATTCTTTCCGGGGACATGAGCAGTTCTTC. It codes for CASSYSFRGHEQFF.

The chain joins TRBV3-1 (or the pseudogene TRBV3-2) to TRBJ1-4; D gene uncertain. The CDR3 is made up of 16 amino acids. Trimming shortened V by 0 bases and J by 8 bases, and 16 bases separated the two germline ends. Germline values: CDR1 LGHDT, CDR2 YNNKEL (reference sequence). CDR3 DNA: TGTGCCAGCAGCCAAGATCAAGTCCGTGGTTGGGAAAAACTGTTTTTT. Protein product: CASSQDQVRGWEKLFF.

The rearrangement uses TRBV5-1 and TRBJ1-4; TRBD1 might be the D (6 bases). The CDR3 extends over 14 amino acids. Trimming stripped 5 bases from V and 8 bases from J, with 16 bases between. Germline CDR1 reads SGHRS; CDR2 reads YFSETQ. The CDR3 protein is CASRGVQGGEKLFF. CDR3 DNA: TGCGCCAGCAGGGGGGTACAGGGTGGCGAAAAACTGTTTTTT.

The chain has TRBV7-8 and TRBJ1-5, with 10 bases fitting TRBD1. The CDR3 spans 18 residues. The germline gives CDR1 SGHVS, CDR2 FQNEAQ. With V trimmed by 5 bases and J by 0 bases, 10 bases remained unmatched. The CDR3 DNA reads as TGTGCCAGCAGCGCAGAAAGACAGGGGGCTGGTAGCAATCAGCCCCAGCATTTT. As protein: CASSAERQGAGSNQPQHF.

CDR3 nucleotides: TGCGCCAGCAGCCAATTACCGGGACAGCTACACTACGAGCAGTACTTC. It codes for CASSQLPGQLHYEQYF. The chain uses TRBV4-1 and TRBJ2-7; TRBD1 matches at 7 bases. This CDR3 has 16 amino acids. V lost 2 bases to trimming and J lost 3 bases; unmatched junction nucleotides: 10. Germline CDR1 and CDR2: MGHRA and YSYEKL.

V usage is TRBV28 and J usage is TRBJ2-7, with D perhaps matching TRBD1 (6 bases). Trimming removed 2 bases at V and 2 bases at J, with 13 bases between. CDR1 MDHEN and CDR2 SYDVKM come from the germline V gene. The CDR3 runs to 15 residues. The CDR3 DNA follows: TGTGCCAGCAGTTTAACCGGGACACCAACCTACGAGCAGTACTTC. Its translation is CASSLTGTPTYEQYF.

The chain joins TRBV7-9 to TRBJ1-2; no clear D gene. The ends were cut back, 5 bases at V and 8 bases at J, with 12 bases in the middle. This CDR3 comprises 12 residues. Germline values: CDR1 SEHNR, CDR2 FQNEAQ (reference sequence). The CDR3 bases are TGTGCCAGCAGCCCTGAGTCCTACGGCTACACCTTC. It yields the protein CASSPESYGYTF.

CDR3 sequence (DNA): TGTGCCAGTAGTGGAAGATTAAACACTGAAGCTTTCTTT. Residues: CASSGRLNTEAFF. The V and J genes are TRBV19 and TRBJ1-1; the D is unclear. V lost 5 bases, J lost 2 bases, and 9 bases lay in between. Germline CDR1 and CDR2: LNHDA and SQIVND (reference sequence). This CDR3 is 13 amino acids long.